This TCR beta chain was sequenced during a study of graft-versus-host responses after intestinal transplantation. Study-level background: Isolated intestinal, liver-intestinal, or multivisceral transplants were what recipients had.

CDR1 is MNHNY and CDR2 is SVGAGI in the germline V gene (reference sequence). The V and J ends lost 2 bases and 2 bases respectively, with 13 bases between them. CDR3 length: 15 amino acids. TCRdb's table, derived via immunoSEQ multiplex PCR, lists solely in-frame clones and lacks some. Of around 92,000 clones listed, roughly 86% are singletons. The TCR originated in a human patient who received an intestinal transplant, so some T cells may come from the graft donor. The J gene is TRBJ2-7, the V gene TRBV6-6, with D uncertain. Material: PBMCs, obtained 255 days after intestinal transplant. The DNA of the CDR3 is TGTGCCAGCAGTTACCTCGAGGTAGCAGCCTACGAGCAGTACTTC. Translation: CASSYLEVAAYEQYF.